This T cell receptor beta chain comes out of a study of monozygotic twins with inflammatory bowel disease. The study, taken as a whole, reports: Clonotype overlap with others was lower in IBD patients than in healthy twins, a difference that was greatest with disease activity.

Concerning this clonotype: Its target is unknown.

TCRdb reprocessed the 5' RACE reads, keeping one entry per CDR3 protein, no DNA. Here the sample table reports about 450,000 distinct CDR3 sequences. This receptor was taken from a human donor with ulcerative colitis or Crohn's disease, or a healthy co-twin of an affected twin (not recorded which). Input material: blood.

The CDR3 reads CASLLSGTNGYTF. This chain links TRBV18 with TRBJ1-2; TCRdb picks TRBD1, but there is no DNA to check that call. The CDR3 is 13 residues long. The germline V gene encodes CDR1 KGHSH and CDR2 LQKENI.